Below, one TCR beta chain is given with its context. The data derive from a study of CD8+CD57+ T cells in acquired aplastic anemia. Per germline, CDR1 LNHDA and CDR2 SQIVND (reference sequence). This CDR3 region has 13 residues. Trimming took off 4 bases at V and 8 bases at J, with 12 bases between the two ends. The template used for profiling TCR beta VDJ and CDR3 was genomic DNA. TCRdb reprocessed the reads via MiXCR and lists one record per CDR3 protein. The sample lists under 200,000 distinct CDR3 sequences; 40% to 60% were seen once. Sequencing was done on patients that had shown CD8+CD57+ cell expansion by flow cytometry. The study sampled blood from patients who had received no therapy.

Sequencing used sorted CD4+, CD8+, or CD8+CD57+ T cells (not recorded which) from PBMCs. V gene TRBV19 combines with J gene TRBJ1-3; D is undetermined. This TCR was recovered from a human donor with aplastic anemia. The CDR3 reads CASSNLLGHTIYF. In DNA form, the CDR3 reads TGTGCCAGTAGTAACCTCTTGGGCCACACCATATATTTT.